Sequencing of this TCR beta chain was carried out in a study of T cells in Graves' hyperthyroidism and ophthalmopathy. TCR beta CDR3 region amplification was performed from RNA transcripts. The HTBI primer set was used in a first-round RT-PCR of the TCR CDR3. TCRdb itself ran the multiplex PCR reads through MiXCR, one entry per CDR3 protein. The sample has a few hundred thousand distinct CDR3 sequences, more than 45% seen once. Germline CDR1 is KGHDR and CDR2 is SFDVKD. The CDR3 covers 17 residues. V lost 4 bases to trimming and J lost 1 base, with 16 bases between them. This clonotype showed up just a few times. For Graves' hyperthyroidism to be stable, ophthalmopathy could not progress within 18 months.

The receptor was isolated from a woman aged 18-29 years with Graves' hyperthyroidism. Sample: peripheral blood or thyroid tissue (not recorded which). The chain uses TRBV24-1 and TRBJ1-5; weak D call: TRBD1 (5 bases). The DNA of the CDR3 is TGTGCCACCAGTGACGCGGACAAAAAGGGCAGCAATCAGCCCCAGCATTTT. Translating it yields CATSDADKKGSNQPQHF.